This TCR beta chain stems from a study of OX40 agonist ivuxolimab in advanced cancers. In terms of the full investigation: Ivuxolimab, which targeted the costimulatory receptor OX40 (CD134), was an agonistic, fully human IgG2 monoclonal antibody. Of the approximately 53 patients in dose escalation, around 20 had hepatocellular carcinoma, approximately 15 had melanoma, 9 had renal cell carcinoma and 9 had head and neck cancer. The dose-escalation cohort was about 87% male with a mean age of roughly 62 years, ranging from roughly 23 to 79. Peripheral TCRbeta sequencing was intended to test whether TCR sequence diversity was altered and clonal T-cell expansion was caused by ivuxolimab. Patients were allowed to have had prior anti-PD-1, anti-PD-L1 or anti-CTLA-4 therapy, and approximately 40% of the dose-escalation patients had previously received checkpoint inhibitors. The paper reports the monotherapy dose-escalation portion (N of about 54 patients) of the phase I ivuxolimab trial. Partial responses occurred in three dose-escalation patients: two with cutaneous melanoma and one with hepatocellular carcinoma. Intravenous ivuxolimab was administered to patients every 2 weeks at six dose levels: 0.01, 0.1, 0.3, 1.5, 3 and 10 mg/kg. General findings and caveats noted by the study authors: Low levels of normalized T-cell clonal expansion were also seen in some patients who did not respond. Clonal expansion of both CD4+ and CD8+ blood T cells was observed from baseline to week 6 at doses 0.1 to 3.0 mg/kg. In partial responders in the 0.1-3.0 mg/kg groups, normalized peripheral clonal expansion was found to be among the lowest, especially among CD8+ T cells. After ivuxolimab, CD8+ T cells had more expanded clones than CD4+ T cells on average. Antigen specificity was not determined for the clonally expanded peripheral T cells.

The trial excluded patients who had a history of autoimmune disease or were on systemic immunosuppression. Peripheral blood for TCR sequencing was collected from all dose cohorts at baseline, on cycle 4 day 1, and on cycle 7 day 1. The samples were drawn from a first-in-human, open-label, multicenter phase I dose-escalation trial of ivuxolimab. Adults with locally advanced or metastatic melanoma, renal cell, hepatocellular, or head and neck squamous cell carcinoma were enrolled in the trial. Before TCR sequencing, CD4+ T cells and CD8+ T cells were sorted from peripheral blood as separate populations. From cysteine to phenylalanine, the CDR3 is 16 amino acids long. Only CDR3 DNA is held: 48 bases, read in frame from base 1. V loses 0 bases of germline sequence and J loses 1 base, and the interval between the two ends is 9 bases. CDR1 and CDR2, looked up from the germline V gene, are LGHNA and YSLEER.

There are a few counts of this clone. Its antigen is currently not known. Nothing much larger sits one base from this clone, and base qualities are not available. To sequence the TCRbeta CDR3 region, genomic DNA was isolated from the sorted cells. TCRbeta CDR3 regions were sequenced using the immunoSEQ Assay. This is the immuneACCESS table as TCRdb keeps it, with only in-frame sequences that have V and J called. A part of the clones is gone; compared with another copy, unresolved V genes explain less than half, and the rest is unexplained. Here the sample has about 6,300 clones; 70% occur a single time. The ten largest make up 55% to 75% of the sample.

The sequences come from CD4+ or CD8+ T cells sorted from blood, collected in a trial of the OX40 agonist ivuxolimab. This clonotype was obtained from an adult with an advanced solid tumor such as melanoma, head and neck, liver or kidney cancer. In this chain, TRBV4-3 is recombined with TRBJ2-2; the D gene cannot be named for sure. The DNA reads TGCGCCAGCAGCCAAGACGTAGGCGGGAACACCGGGGAGCTGTTTTTT. Its protein product is CASSQDVGGNTGELFF.